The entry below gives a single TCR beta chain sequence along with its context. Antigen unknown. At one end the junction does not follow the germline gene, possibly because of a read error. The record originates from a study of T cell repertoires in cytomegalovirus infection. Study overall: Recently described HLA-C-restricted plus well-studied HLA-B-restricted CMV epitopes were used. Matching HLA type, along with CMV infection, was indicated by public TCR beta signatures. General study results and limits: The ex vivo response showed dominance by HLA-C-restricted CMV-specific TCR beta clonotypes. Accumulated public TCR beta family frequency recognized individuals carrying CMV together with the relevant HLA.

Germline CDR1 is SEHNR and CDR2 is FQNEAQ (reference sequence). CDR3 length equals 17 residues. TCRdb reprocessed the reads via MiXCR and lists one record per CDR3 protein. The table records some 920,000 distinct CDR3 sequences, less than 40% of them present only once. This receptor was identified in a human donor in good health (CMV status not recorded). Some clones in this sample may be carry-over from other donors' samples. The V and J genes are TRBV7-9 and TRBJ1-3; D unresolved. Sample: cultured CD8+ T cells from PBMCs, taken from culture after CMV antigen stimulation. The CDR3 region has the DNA TGTGTCAGCAGCTTAGAGCCCGTCGGTAGCGCTGGAAACACCATATATTTT. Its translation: CVSSLEPVGSAGNTIYF.